This T cell receptor beta chain was captured in a study of blood T cell repertoires in COVID-19. Study-level information: The United States, Italy and Spain supplied acute and convalescent COVID-19 samples. PBMCs, B-cell-depleted T cells, or T cells provided the cDNA or gDNA that made up the material.

In the original analysis: Reference gene primer amplification yielded estimated nucleated cell counts. Profiling relied on immunoSEQ multiplex PCR, and the TCRdb table lists in-frame clones only, not all of them. The D gene and trimming were derived from the DNA, and the V and J assignments and clone size from that table. The table has roughly 150,000 clones, roughly 77% seen once. V lost 2 bases to trimming and J lost 5 bases; unmatched junction nucleotides: 9. Germline assignment: CDR1 MGHRA and CDR2 YSYEKL. CDR3 length: 16 amino acids. Material for sequencing was peripheral blood. The source of this sequence is a man between 60 and 70 years old with acute or convalescent COVID-19. V usage is TRBV4-1 and J usage is TRBJ2-5; 9 bases match TRBD1. CDR3 protein: CASSQTGGPHPETQYF. The DNA of the CDR3 is TGCGCCAGCAGCCAAACAGGGGGCCCCCACCCCGAGACCCAGTACTTC.